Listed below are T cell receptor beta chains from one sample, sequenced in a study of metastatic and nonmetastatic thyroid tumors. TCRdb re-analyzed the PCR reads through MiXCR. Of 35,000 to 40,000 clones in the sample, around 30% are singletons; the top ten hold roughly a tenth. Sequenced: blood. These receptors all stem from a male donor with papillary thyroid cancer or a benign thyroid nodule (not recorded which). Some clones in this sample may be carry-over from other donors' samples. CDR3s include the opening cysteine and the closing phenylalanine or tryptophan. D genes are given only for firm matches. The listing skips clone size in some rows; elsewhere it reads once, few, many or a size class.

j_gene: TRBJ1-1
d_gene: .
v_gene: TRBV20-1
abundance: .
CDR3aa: CSARDPDTGNTEAFF
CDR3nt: TGCAGTGCTAGAGATCCAGACACCGGGAACACTGAAGCTTTCTTT

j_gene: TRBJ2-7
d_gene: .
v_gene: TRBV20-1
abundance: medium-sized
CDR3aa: CSAQRAGYPYEQYF
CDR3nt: TGCAGTGCCCAGCGAGCGGGCTATCCCTACGAGCAGTACTTC

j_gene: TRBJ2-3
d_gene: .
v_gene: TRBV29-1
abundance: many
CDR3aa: CSVEPDQIPTDTQYF
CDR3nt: TGCAGCGTTGAACCCGACCAGATACCCACAGATACGCAGTATTTT

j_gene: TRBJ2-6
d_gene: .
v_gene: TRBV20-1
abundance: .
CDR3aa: CSARQGIVDGNVLTF
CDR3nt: TGCAGTGCTAGACAGGGTATAGTAGATGGCAACGTCCTGACTTTC

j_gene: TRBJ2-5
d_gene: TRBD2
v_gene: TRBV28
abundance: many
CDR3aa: CASSPPGAGGGLQETQYF
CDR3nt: TGTGCCAGCAGTCCCCCGGGGGCGGGAGGGGGACTCCAAGAGACCCAGTACTTC

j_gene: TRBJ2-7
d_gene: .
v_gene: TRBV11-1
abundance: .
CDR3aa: CASSLSRFGGGSEQYF
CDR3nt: TGTGCCAGCAGCTTAAGCCGGTTCGGGGGTGGGTCCGAGCAGTACTTC

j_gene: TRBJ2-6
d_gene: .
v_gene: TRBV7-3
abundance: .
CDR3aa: CASSGSISGANVLTF
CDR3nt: TGTGCCTCGTCGGGGTCTATATCTGGGGCCAACGTCCTGACTTTC

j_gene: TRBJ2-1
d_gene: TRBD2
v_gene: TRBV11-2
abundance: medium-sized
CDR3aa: CASSLRGTSGLSSYNEQFF
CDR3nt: TGTGCCAGCAGCTTGAGAGGGACTAGCGGTCTTAGCTCCTACAATGAGCAGTTCTTC

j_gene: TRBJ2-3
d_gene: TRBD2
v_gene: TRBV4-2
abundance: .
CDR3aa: CASSPIAGLRLTPPDTQYF
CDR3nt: TGTGCCAGCAGCCCGATAGCGGGACTCCGCCTTACCCCGCCAGATACGCAGTATTTT

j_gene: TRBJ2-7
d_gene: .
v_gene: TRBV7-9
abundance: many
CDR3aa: CASSLAPPFLEEQYF
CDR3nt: TGTGCCAGCAGCTTAGCCCCCCCGTTCCTTGAGGAGCAGTACTTC